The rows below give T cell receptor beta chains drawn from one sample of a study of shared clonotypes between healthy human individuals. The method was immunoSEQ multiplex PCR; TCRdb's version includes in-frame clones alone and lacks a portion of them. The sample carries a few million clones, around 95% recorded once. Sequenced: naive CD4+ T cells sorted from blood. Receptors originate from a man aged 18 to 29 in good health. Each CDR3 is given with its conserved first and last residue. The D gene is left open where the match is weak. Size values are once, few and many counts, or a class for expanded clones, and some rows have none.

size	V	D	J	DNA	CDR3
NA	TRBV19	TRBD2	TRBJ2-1	TGTGCCAGTAGTTCCAGACTAGCGGGGGGGCAGGGTGAGCAGTTCTTC	CASSSRLAGGQGEQFF
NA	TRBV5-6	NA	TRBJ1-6	TGTGCCAGCAGCTTACCTGCGAATTCACCCCTCCACTTT	CASSLPANSPLHF
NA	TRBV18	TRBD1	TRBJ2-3	TGTGCCAGCTCACTCGGACAGGGGCCCCAGTATTTT	CASSLGQGPQYF
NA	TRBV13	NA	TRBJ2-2	TGTGCCAGCAGCGACAGGACACGGACCGGGGAGCTGTTTTTT	CASSDRTRTGELFF
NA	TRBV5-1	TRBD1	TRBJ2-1	TGCGCCAGCAGCTTGGGACAGGGGTTCTACAATGAGCAGTTCTTC	CASSLGQGFYNEQFF
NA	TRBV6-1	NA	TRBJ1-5	TGTGCCAGCAGTGAAGCGCCGCTGAATCAGCCCCAGCATTTT	CASSEAPLNQPQHF
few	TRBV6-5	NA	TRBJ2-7	TGTGCCAGCAGTACTAGCTGGGGAGGCTACGAGCAGTACTTC	CASSTSWGGYEQYF
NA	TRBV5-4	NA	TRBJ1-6	TGTGCCAGCAGCTTTTGGGACATAGGTTCATCCCTCCACTTT	CASSFWDIGSSLHF
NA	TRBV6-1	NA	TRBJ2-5	TGTGCCAGCAGTGAATGGGCCCCAGAGACCCAGTACTTC	CASSEWAPETQYF
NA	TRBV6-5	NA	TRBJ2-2	TGTGCCAGCAGTTACCCAGCGGGGAACACCGGGGAGCTGTTTTTT	CASSYPAGNTGELFF
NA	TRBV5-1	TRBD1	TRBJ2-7	TGCGCCAGCAGCTTGTTTGGGACAGCAGGCTACGAGCAGTACTTC	CASSLFGTAGYEQYF
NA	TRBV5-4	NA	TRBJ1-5	TGTGCCAGCAGCTCTGACAGCTATGGAGCCCAGCATTTT	CASSSDSYGAQHF
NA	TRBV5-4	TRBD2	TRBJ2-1	TGTGCCAGCAGCCCGGGACTAGCGGGAGGGCCGCGTGAGCAGTTCTTC	CASSPGLAGGPREQFF
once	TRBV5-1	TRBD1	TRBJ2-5	TGCGCCAGCAGCGGGGACAGTCTTAGGAAGACCCAGTACTTC	CASSGDSLRKTQYF
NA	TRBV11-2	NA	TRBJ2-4	TGTGCCAGCAGCTTAGATGGCATCTCACTAGCCAAAAACATTCAGTACTTC	CASSLDGISLAKNIQYF
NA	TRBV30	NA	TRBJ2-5	TGTGCCTGGACGGTGGGTCAAGAGACCCAGTACTTC	CAWTVGQETQYF
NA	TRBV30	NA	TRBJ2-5	TGTGCCTGGACACACTCATGGGAGACCCAGTACTTC	CAWTHSWETQYF
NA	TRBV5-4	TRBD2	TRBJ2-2	TGTGCCAGCACCGTTGTTTCCAGCGGGGATAACACCGGGGAGCTGTTTTTT	CASTVVSSGDNTGELFF
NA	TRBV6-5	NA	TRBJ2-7	TGTGCCAGCAGTTACTCGGGGAACGAGCCTCCCTACGAGCAGTACTTC	CASSYSGNEPPYEQYF
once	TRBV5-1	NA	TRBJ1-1	TGCGCCAGCAGAGTCGGCAGGGTGAACACTGAAGCTTTCTTT	CASRVGRVNTEAFF
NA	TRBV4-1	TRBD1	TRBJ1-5	TGCGCCAGCAGGAGCGGGACAGGTAGTAGCAATCAGCCCCAGCATTTT	CASRSGTGSSNQPQHF
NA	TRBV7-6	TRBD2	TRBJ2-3	TGTGCCAGCAGCCAAACCGGGACTAGCGGGATCACAGATACGCAGTATTTT	CASSQTGTSGITDTQYF
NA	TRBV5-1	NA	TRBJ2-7	TGCGCCAGCAGCTTGGTATCGTCCGGGACGAACGAGCAGTACTTC	CASSLVSSGTNEQYF
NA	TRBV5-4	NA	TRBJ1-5	TGTGCCAGCAGCTACAACAATCAGCCCCAGCATTTT	CASSYNNQPQHF
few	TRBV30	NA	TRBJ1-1	TGTGCCTGGAGTGTACAAACGGCAGCGGGTGAAGCTTTCTTT	CAWSVQTAAGEAFF
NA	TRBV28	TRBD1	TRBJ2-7	TGTGCCAGCAGGATCGGGACAGGGCAAGGCTACGAGCAGTACTTC	CASRIGTGQGYEQYF
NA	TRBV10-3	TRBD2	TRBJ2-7	TGTGCCATCAACTCGGGACTAGCTTACGAGCAGTACTTC	CAINSGLAYEQYF
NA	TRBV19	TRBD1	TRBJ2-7	TGTGCCAGTACCCAAAGAGGACAGGGACTCGAGCAGTACTTC	CASTQRGQGLEQYF
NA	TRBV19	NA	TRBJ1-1	TGTGCCAGTAGTATCTCGGGAGTCAACACTGAAGCTTTCTTT	CASSISGVNTEAFF
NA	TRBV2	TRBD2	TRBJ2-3	TGTGCCAGCAGTGTTATTGGGGAGGGTCAGTATTTT	CASSVIGEGQYF
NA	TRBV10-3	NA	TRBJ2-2	TGTGCCATCACCCCCGGGACATCCGGGGAGCTGTTTTTT	CAITPGTSGELFF
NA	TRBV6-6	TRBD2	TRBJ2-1	TGTGCCAGCACCCCCGGGACTAATCAGGCTGAGCAGTTCTTC	CASTPGTNQAEQFF
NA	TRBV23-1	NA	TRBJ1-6	TGCGCCAGCAGTCAACCCCCCGCTGCGCGACACCTAAGCTCCTATAATTCACCCCTCCACTTT	CASSQPPAARHLSSYNSPLHF
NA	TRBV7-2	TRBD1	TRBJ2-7	TGTGCCAGCAGCTGGACAGGGGGTTACGAGCAGTACTTC	CASSWTGGYEQYF
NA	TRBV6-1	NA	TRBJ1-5	TGTGCCAGCATGCGGCACTACAATCAGCCCCAGCATTTT	CASMRHYNQPQHF
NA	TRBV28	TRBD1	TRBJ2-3	TGTGCCAGCAGTTTAGGGCGGTGGGGGACAGCCCGCTCAGATACGCAGTATTTT	CASSLGRWGTARSDTQYF
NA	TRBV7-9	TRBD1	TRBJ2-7	TGTGCCAGCAGCTTTTTCTCAGGACAGGCGTTAAAGGAGCAGTACTTC	CASSFFSGQALKEQYF
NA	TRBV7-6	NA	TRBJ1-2	TGTGCCAGCAGCATCAGTACTAACTATGGCTACACCTTC	CASSISTNYGYTF
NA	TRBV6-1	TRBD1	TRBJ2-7	TGTGCCAGCAGTGATCGAAGGGGGACAGGTCTGGACGAGCAGTACTTC	CASSDRRGTGLDEQYF